This TCR beta chain stems from a study of liver allograft versus peripheral blood T cells. Turning to the study itself: Repertoires from peripheral blood of liver transplant recipients were compared with those inside their transplanted livers.

Study results and limitations: Inside liver allografts, T cell receptor repertoires reportedly diverged from the repertoires found in peripheral blood.

TCRdb recomputed calls from the reads with MiXCR, one row per CDR3 protein. Of about 3,700 distinct CDR3 sequences listed, 16% were seen once; the top ten hold 21%. By frequency in the sample, this clonotype is medium-sized. Antigen: not known. The V gene end was trimmed by 5 bases and the J gene end by 6 bases; junction bases not matched to a gene: 4. The CDR3 length is 12 residues. Germline V gene lookup returns CDR1 SGHTA and CDR2 FQGNSA. The sequence was obtained from a human patient who had a liver transplant. A subset of T cells may come from the graft donor. The chain employs TRBV7-2 and TRBJ2-7; TRBD1 matches 7 bases. In nucleotides, the CDR3 is TGTGCCAGCAGCCTGACAGGGACCGAGCAGTACTTC. It translates to CASSLTGTEQYF. Full variable domain (missing parts from reference TRBV7-2 and TRBJ2-7): GAGVSQSPSNKVTEKGKDVELRCDPISGHTALYWYRQSLGQGLEFLIYFQGNSAPDKSGLPSDRFSAERTGGSVSTLTIQRTQQEDSAVYLCASSLTGTEQYFGPGTRLTVT.